The 8 T cell receptor beta chains listed next were all sequenced from one sample in a study of blood T cell repertoires in COVID-19. The data were produced by immunoSEQ multiplex PCR, yet TCRdb's version contains in-frame clones alone and is incomplete. The sample carries tens of thousands of clones, about 84% recorded once. Specimen: peripheral blood. Receptor source: a woman aged 70 to 79 with acute or convalescent COVID-19.

The rearrangement links TRBV9 to TRBJ2-3; TRBD1 matches at 7 bases. This CDR3 has 17 amino acids. Germline loops: CDR1 SGDLS, CDR2 YYNGEE. J gave up 3 bases and V 3 bases, and 13 bases lay outside the gene matches. The CDR3 loop is CASSGGSPRGRTDTQYF. The CDR3 DNA follows: TGTGCCAGCAGCGGTGGTTCCCCTAGGGGGCGGACAGATACGCAGTATTTT.

The chain carries TRBV20-1 and TRBJ1-2; tentatively, D is TRBD1 (5 bases). The CDR3 totals 14 residues. Deletions cut 3 bases from V and 5 bases from J, with 16 bases between. Germline V gene lookup returns CDR1 DFQATT and CDR2 SNEGSKA (reference sequence). The CDR3 protein is CSASWIGVRYGYTF. The CDR3 DNA follows: TGCAGTGCTAGTTGGATAGGGGTCAGGTATGGCTACACCTTC.

V is TRBV6-5 and J is TRBJ1-1; possibly TRBD1 for D (5 bases). This CDR3 region has 15 residues. The germline V gene has CDR1 MNHEY and CDR2 SVGAGI. V shed 5 bases and J shed 0 bases, with 13 bases lying between them. CDR3 bases: TGTGCCAGCAGTATCCGCCGGGGGGTGAACACTGAAGCTTTCTTT. Amino acid sequence: CASSIRRGVNTEAFF.

This clone turned up a few times. The rearrangement uses TRBV10-1 and TRBJ1-3; 7 bases line up with TRBD1. Germline lookup yields CDR1 WNHNN and CDR2 SYGVQD (reference sequence). V lost 5 bases, J lost 2 bases, and 3 bases stayed unmatched. This CDR3 spans 14 amino acids. CDR3 DNA: TGCGCCAGCAGTCCCGGGACAGCTGGAAACACCATATATTTT. Translated: CASSPGTAGNTIYF.

This chain joins TRBV6-5 and TRBJ2-2, with D possibly TRBD2 on 6 matching bases. In germline, CDR1 is MNHEY, CDR2 SVGAGI. Trimming took off 2 bases at V and 6 bases at J, with 13 bases between the two ends. CDR3 length: 15 residues. In nucleotides, the CDR3 is TGTGCCAGCAGTTACCGCGGGATCACGCCCGGGGAGCTGTTTTTT. Protein: CASSYRGITPGELFF.

The genes are TRBV7-8 and TRBJ2-2, with D hard to call. CDR3 length equals 13 residues. Germline assignment: CDR1 SGHVS and CDR2 FQNEAQ. V lost 1 base, J lost 3 bases, and 3 bases lay in between. The CDR3: CASSLDYTGELFF. In nucleotides, the CDR3 is TGTGCCAGCAGCTTAGACTACACCGGGGAGCTGTTTTTT.

V usage is TRBV9 and J usage is TRBJ2-5; 8 bases line up with TRBD1. The CDR3 contains 16 residues. The junction had 6 bases not matched to a gene; V was cut back by 0 bases and J by 2 bases. Germline CDR1 and CDR2: SGDLS and YYNGEE. Here the CDR3 reads CASSVALGTGQETQYF. In DNA form, the CDR3 reads TGTGCCAGCAGCGTAGCCCTCGGGACAGGACAAGAGACCCAGTACTTC.

The rearrangement links TRBV3-1 (or the pseudogene TRBV3-2) to TRBJ2-5; TRBD2 matches 13 bases. The CDR3 contains 15 residues. Germline CDR1 is LGHDT and CDR2 is YNNKEL (reference sequence). J gave up 5 bases and V 4 bases, and 4 bases lay outside the gene matches. CDR3 nucleotide sequence: TGTGCCAGCAGCCGGACTAGCGGGGGTGGGGAGACCCAGTACTTC. It encodes CASSRTSGGGETQYF.